This T cell receptor beta chain appears in the sequencing data of a study of T cell repertoires in ileal Crohn's disease. Study-wide context: Surgery for a complication: stricturing in 61%, penetrating in about 39%. The M0 sample came from the inflamed ileal portion of the resected specimen. Study-level results: Active smokers at surgery had more clonal expansions than non-smokers.

This clone came up a few times. No antigen is known for it. Trimming removed 7 bases from V and 4 bases from J, with 7 bases in between. CDR3 length: 11 amino acids. Germline values: CDR1 MDHEN, CDR2 SYDVKM. Clones were read by immunoSEQ multiplex PCR, and TCRdb kept only the in-frame ones, dropping some. The sample shows about 6,600 clones, approximately 80% of them seen only once. The sample's time point: inflamed ileum from the surgical specimen. Patients were adults with ileal or ileocolonic Crohn's disease needing resection. What was sequenced was ileal tissue. This sequence was found in an adult with Crohn's disease. The chain combines TRBV28 with TRBJ1-1; D is unclear. The CDR3 is CASTGITEAFF. In DNA, the CDR3 is TGTGCCAGCACGGGAATCACTGAAGCTTTCTTT.